Below are 26 T cell receptor beta chains sequenced from a single sample in a study. From the RT-PCR reads, TCRdb called clonotypes with MiXCR, one entry per CDR3 protein. The table includes over a thousand distinct CDR3 sequences, approximately 35% detected once. Sequenced: memory CD4+ T cells from salivary gland. The origin of the receptors is a female donor with primary Sjogren's syndrome.

This clonotype has a count of ten or more. This sequence joins TRBV6-5 and TRBJ2-5, with D maybe TRBD2 (6 bases). This CDR3 spans 15 amino acids. The germline V and J ends were trimmed by 8 bases and 5 bases, with 21 bases remaining between them. Germline V CDR1 and CDR2: MNHEY, SVGAGI. The CDR3 sequence: CASVRARGMGETQYF. The CDR3, as DNA: TGTGCCAGCGTCCGAGCCCGGGGGATGGGGGAGACCCAGTACTTC.

The chain couples TRBV6-5 to TRBJ1-6; D is undetermined. This CDR3 is built from 14 residues. The germline V gene encodes CDR1 MNHEY and CDR2 SVGAGI. Trimming shortened V by 2 bases and J by 7 bases, and 9 bases separated the two germline ends. The CDR3 DNA sequence: TGTGCCAGCAGTTACCCGGGCGGGAATTCACCCCTCCACTTT. Encoded protein: CASSYPGGNSPLHF.

This clonotype is medium-sized within its sample. This chain uses TRBV2 with TRBJ2-2, with TRBD1 matching 9 bases. The J segment lost 4 bases and the V segment lost 6 bases, leaving 6 bases of the junction unmatched. The germline CDR1 and CDR2 sequences are SNHLY and FYNNEI. The CDR3 totals 15 residues. In nucleotides, the CDR3 is TGTGCCAGCAGGATCGACAGGGGGGGCACCGGGGAGCTGTTTTTT. As protein: CASRIDRGGTGELFF.

Relative to its sample, this clonotype is medium-sized (0.01 to 0.1%). The CDR3 spells CASSPRPGGSDTEAFF. As DNA, the CDR3 is TGCGCCAGCAGCCCAAGGCCCGGGGGCTCGGACACTGAAGCTTTCTTT. V and J are TRBV5-1 and TRBJ1-1, with D perhaps TRBD1 (6 bases). This CDR3 region has 16 residues. The germline gives CDR1 SGHRS, CDR2 YFSETQ. With 4 bases removed from V and 3 bases from J, the gap between germline ends came to 19 bases.

The V gene is TRBV7-2, the J gene TRBJ2-3; TRBD2 is a possible D gene (6 bases). The CDR3 loop spans 17 amino acids. V gave up 1 base and J gave up 1 base, with 15 bases separating them. The V gene's germline CDR1 is SGHTA and CDR2 FQGNSA. The CDR3 reads CASSLVGTSLRTDTQYF. The CDR3 nucleotides read TGTGCCAGCAGCTTAGTTGGTACTAGCCTACGCACAGATACGCAGTATTTT.

This clonotype is labeled large. The V and J genes are TRBV6-2 or TRBV6-3 and TRBJ2-3; D gene unclear. CDR1 MNHEY and CDR2 SVGEGT come from the germline V gene. The CDR3 is 16 residues long. V was trimmed by 5 bases and J by 2 bases, leaving 17 bases between them. The CDR3 DNA is TGTGCCAGCAGTCTGACCCGCCCGGAGTCCACAGATACGCAGTATTTT. Amino acid sequence: CASSLTRPESTDTQYF.

This clonotype is labeled as large. The chain joins TRBV6-6 to TRBJ2-1, with 8 bases aligning to TRBD1. This CDR3 has 11 residues. V trimming: 6 bases; J trimming: 10 bases; junction bases outside the gene matches: 2. Germline CDR1 is MNHNY and CDR2 is SVGAGI (reference sequence). The CDR3 coding sequence is TGTGCCAGCAGCAGGGGGCAGGAGCAGTTCTTC. Its protein is CASSRGQEQFF.

The chain combines TRBV19 with TRBJ2-1; possible D gene TRBD1, 6 bases. Germline V gene data show CDR1 as LNHDA and CDR2 as SQIVND (reference sequence). This CDR3 has 18 amino acids. Deletions cut 3 bases from V and 6 bases from J, with 24 bases between. CDR3 nucleotides: TGTGCCAGTAGTATCCCCCAGGGGAGAGGCCCCGGGACCAATGAGCAGTTCTTC. It codes for CASSIPQGRGPGTNEQFF.

This clonotype is labeled large. In DNA, the CDR3 is TGCGCCAGCAGCTCCGGAAGTGGGTCCGAGGAGCAGTTCTTC. Its translation is CASSSGSGSEEQFF. This chain uses TRBV5-1 with TRBJ2-1; no clear D. The germline CDR1 and CDR2 sequences are SGHRS and YFSETQ. Between the trimmed V and J ends, which lost 3 bases and 10 bases, there was a span of 17 bases. CDR3 size: 14 residues.

This clonotype is judged large (0.1 to 1%). The chain couples TRBV12-3 or TRBV12-4 to TRBJ2-2, with 8 bases that match TRBD1. Trimming cost V 8 bases and J 1 base; bases outside gene matches: 0. The CDR3 consists of 13 residues. CDR3 protein: CASGTGNTGELFF. CDR3 in DNA: TGTGCCAGCGGGACAGGGAACACCGGGGAGCTGTTTTTT.

This clonotype is deemed large. V gene TRBV5-6 combines with J gene TRBJ2-5; a possible D gene is TRBD2 (5 bases). Germline V gene lookup returns CDR1 SGHDT and CDR2 YYEEEE. V was clipped by 6 bases and J by 5 bases, with 17 bases between them. There are 14 residues in the CDR3. DNA of the CDR3: TGTGCCAGCATGGCAGACTACCGAGGGGAGACCCAGTACTTC. This encodes CASMADYRGETQYF.

This clonotype is labeled as large. The J gene is TRBJ2-1, the V gene TRBV20-1; 8 bases are a match to TRBD1. Per germline, CDR1 DFQATT and CDR2 SNEGSKA (reference sequence). This CDR3 comprises 16 residues. J was trimmed by 5 bases and V by 0 bases; bases with no gene match: 9. The CDR3 nucleotides are TGCAGTGCTAGAGATCCAGACAGGGGTAATAACAATGAGCAGTTCTTC. This codes for CSARDPDRGNNNEQFF.

This clonotype was picked up many times. It may be a read error: a sequence one base away is much more abundant. The gene calls are TRBV4-1 and TRBJ2-1; 12 nucleotides align to TRBD1. CDR3 length equals 15 residues. Looked up from germline, CDR1 is MGHRA and CDR2 is YSYEKL. V dropped 3 bases and J dropped 7; count of bases not matched to a gene: 4. The CDR3, as DNA: TGCGCCAGCAGCCAGGGACAGGGGGCTTGGAATGAGCAGTTCTTC. Amino acid sequence: CASSQGQGAWNEQFF.

This chain uses TRBV5-1 with TRBJ1-1; a weak D match, TRBD1 (6 bases). Per germline, CDR1 SGHRS and CDR2 YFSETQ. CDR3 length equals 14 residues. V lost 1 base and J lost 4, with 11 bases in between. The CDR3, as DNA: TGCGCCAGCAGCTTGTCGACAGGTGGCACTGAAGCTTTCTTT. It translates to CASSLSTGGTEAFF. Variable domain in full (rest from reference TRBV5-1 and TRBJ1-1): KAGVTQTPRYLIKTRGQQVTLSCSPISGHRSVSWYQQTPGQGLQFLFEYFSETQRNKGNFPGRFSGRQFSNSRSEMNVSTLELGDSALYLCASSLSTGGTEAFFGQGTRLTVV.

This clonotype was seen only once. A read error may produce the germline difference seen at one junction end. The chain couples TRBV5-1 to TRBJ2-5; TRBD2 aligns across 14 bases. Per germline, CDR1 SGHRS and CDR2 YFSETQ. The CDR3 loop spans 15 amino acids. This CDR3 reads CASSSGLAGGENQYF. Written as DNA, the CDR3 is TGCGCTAGCAGCTCAGGACTAGCGGGGGGAGAGAACCAGTACTTC.

By sample share, this clonotype is large. J is TRBJ2-3 and V is TRBV20-1; D is unresolved. The CDR3 extends over 12 amino acids. In germline, CDR1 is DFQATT, CDR2 SNEGSKA (reference sequence). V lost 5 bases and J lost 4, with 10 bases in between. The CDR3 DNA reads as TGCAGTGCTGGCGGACGGGCAGATACGCAGTATTTT. It specifies CSAGGRADTQYF.

This clonotype appeared many times. The chain employs TRBV11-3 and TRBJ1-1; D remains ambiguous. V dropped 10 bases and J dropped 4 bases, with 7 bases sitting between them. This CDR3 is 10 amino acids long. Germline V gene sequence: CDR1 SGHNT, CDR2 YENEEA. CDR3 DNA: TGTGCCACCCAATTCACTGAAGCTTTCTTT. Its translation is CATQFTEAFF.

In its sample, this clonotype was seen a few times. This clone may be a read error of a much larger clone one base away. The rearrangement joins TRBV2 to TRBJ2-1; D may be TRBD1 or TRBD2 (6 bases each). Looked up from germline, CDR1 is SNHLY and CDR2 is FYNNEI. The CDR3 is made up of 14 amino acids. Trimming took off 4 bases at V and 10 bases at J, with 17 bases between the two ends. CDR3 nucleotides: TGTGCCAGCAGTGCGGGGGCTACAGGGAACGAGCAGTTCTTC. This sequence encodes CASSAGATGNEQFF.

The J gene is TRBJ2-1, the V gene TRBV7-2; 12 bases match TRBD2. V dropped 7 bases and J dropped 2; count of bases not matched to a gene: 3. The CDR3 runs 15 residues. From germline, CDR1 is SGHTA and CDR2 FQGNSA. The CDR3 reads CASTRTSGTYNEQFF. CDR3 DNA sequence: TGTGCCAGCACCAGGACTAGCGGGACCTACAATGAGCAGTTCTTC.

By frequency in the sample, this clonotype is medium-sized. The chain carries TRBV20-1 and TRBJ1-4; D call uncertain. Between the trimmed V and J ends, which lost 0 bases and 6 bases, there was a span of 11 bases. The CDR3 runs to 14 residues. From germline, CDR1 is DFQATT and CDR2 SNEGSKA (reference sequence). CDR3: CSAREGGIDEKLFF. The CDR3 DNA sequence: TGCAGTGCTAGAGAGGGTGGTATCGATGAAAAACTGTTTTTT.

This clonotype is judged medium-sized (0.01 to 0.1%). V is TRBV10-3 and J is TRBJ1-6, with TRBD1 as a possible D gene (5 bases). CDR1 ENHRY and CDR2 SYGVKD come from the germline V gene. V lost 7 bases and J lost 7, with 14 bases in between. This CDR3 comprises 14 residues. This CDR3 is CAITSGGLNSPLHF. CDR3 coding DNA: TGTGCCATCACCTCCGGGGGATTGAATTCACCCCTCCACTTT.

This clonotype was seen once. This sequence joins TRBV7-9 and TRBJ2-3, with TRBD2 matching over 16 bases. The germline gives CDR1 SEHNR, CDR2 FQNEAQ (reference sequence). Trimming cost V 5 bases and J 2 bases; bases outside gene matches: 10. This CDR3 is built from 19 residues. The CDR3 here is CASSPSPGLAGGPTDTQYF. The CDR3 DNA follows: TGTGCCAGCAGCCCGTCCCCGGGACTAGCGGGGGGGCCCACAGATACGCAGTATTTT.

The chain recombines TRBV20-1 with TRBJ1-4, with TRBD1 matching 8 bases. CDR3 size: 14 residues. Trimming at V came to 3 bases and at J to 6 bases, leaving 6 bases not matched to a gene. The germline V gene has CDR1 DFQATT and CDR2 SNEGSKA (reference sequence). CDR3 sequence reads: CSARGGQGYEKLFF. For the CDR3, the DNA is TGCAGTGCTAGGGGCGGACAGGGTTATGAAAAACTGTTTTTT.

Relative to its sample, this clonotype is medium-sized. V usage is TRBV20-1 and J usage is TRBJ2-7; TRBD1 agrees at 7 bases. The junction had 6 bases not matched to a gene; V was cut back by 8 bases and J by 5 bases. The CDR3 length is 11 residues. Germline V gene sequence: CDR1 DFQATT, CDR2 SNEGSKA (reference sequence). CDR3 residues: CSPHQGDEQYF. The DNA for the CDR3 is TGCAGTCCCCACCAGGGGGACGAGCAGTACTTC.

This clonotype appeared many times. The V gene is TRBV18, the J gene TRBJ1-3; D is possibly TRBD1 (5 bases). V was cut by 4 bases and J by 0 bases, with 13 bases left in between. This CDR3 region has 16 residues. Germline V gives CDR1 KGHSH, CDR2 LQKENI. The CDR3 DNA is TGTGCCAGCTCACTTCGGACAAAAAGCTCTGGAAACACCATATATTTT. Encoded protein: CASSLRTKSSGNTIYF.

By proportion, this clonotype is medium-sized. The chain recombines TRBV27 with TRBJ2-1, with 13 bases aligning to TRBD2. The CDR3 consists of 15 residues. V was clipped by 5 bases and J by 6 bases; unmatched bases: 4. Germline V gives CDR1 MNHEY, CDR2 SMNVEV (reference sequence). In DNA, the CDR3 is TGTGCCAGCAGTCGGACTAGCGGGAGTGTCAATGAGCAGTTCTTC. Protein product: CASSRTSGSVNEQFF.